The source of this T cell receptor (beta chain) is a study of response to subunit inactivated influenza vaccine. In TCRdb, the RT-PCR reads were re-called with MiXCR into one record per CDR3 protein. This sample has 300,000 to 350,000 distinct CDR3 sequences, with 21% found just once. V lost 2 bases to trimming and J lost 6 bases, with 12 bases between them. This CDR3 is built from 13 residues. Germline V gives CDR1 SGHRS, CDR2 YFSETQ. This clonotype was picked up a small number of times. Its antigen remains unknown. Study observations and caveats: Authors suggested each seasonal flu vaccination may recruit only limited numbers of new T cells.

The chain joins TRBV5-1 to TRBJ2-7, with D possibly being TRBD1 (6 bases). This receptor was taken from a man aged 50 to 69 who received an inactivated influenza vaccine. Material: PBMCs from blood, obtained approximately 20 months after vaccination. DNA for the CDR3: TGCGCCAGCAGCTTACAGGGTGTTAGCGAGCAGTACTTC. This translates into CASSLQGVSEQYF.